A single sample is the source of the 30 T cell receptor beta chains below, sequenced in a study of blood T cells in healthy people across ages (dated by TCRdb to between 2015 and 2016). Libraries were prepared through 5' RACE. The sample was run on an Illumina HiSeq 2500. A second roughly 6 to 11 cycle PCR used a sample-barcoded 5' primer and a J-beta primer mix. TCRdb handled the public reads itself, with Q25 trimming in fastp and clone calling in MiXCR, and kept productive beta chains. Entries that share a CDR3 protein sequence are merged under the most common genes and DNA. The table for this sample lists about 760,000 distinct CDR3 sequences; roughly 50% of them were counted only once. The ten largest clones take up around 25% of the sample. Sequencing was done on a sample of blood. Receptors originate from a middle-aged man in good health.

The chain uses TRBV29-1 and TRBJ2-5; no clear D. Trimming cost V 5 bases and J 5 bases, with 18 bases left between them. The CDR3 extends over 14 amino acids. The germline CDR1 and CDR2 sequences are SQVTM and ANQGSEA. Written as DNA, the CDR3 is TGCAGCGTTCAGAATAAGGTAGCTGGGGAGACCCAGTACTTC. This codes for CSVQNKVAGETQYF.

This clonotype was seen more than once but under ten times. This chain connects TRBV7-2 to TRBJ2-6; 11 nucleotides match TRBD1. Germline CDR1 and CDR2: SGHTA and FQGNSA. V gave up 6 bases and J gave up 1 base; unmatched junction bases: 8. The CDR3 consists of 18 residues. The CDR3 loop reads CASRSGTGGSSGANVLTF. The CDR3, as DNA: TGTGCCAGCAGATCCGGGACAGGGGGTTCTTCTGGGGCCAACGTCCTGACTTTC.

CDR3 DNA sequence: TGCAGTGCTGGGGGAGTGGTCAGAGGTTCCTCCTACGAGCAGTACTTC. Translating gives CSAGGVVRGSSYEQYF. This rearrangement joins TRBV20-1 to TRBJ2-7; tentatively, D is TRBD1 or TRBD2 (5 bases each). CDR1 DFQATT and CDR2 SNEGSKA come from the germline V gene (reference sequence). V lost 5 bases, J lost 0 bases, and 20 bases lay in between. This CDR3 comprises 16 residues.

This clonotype was seen a few times. V and J are TRBV10-3 and TRBJ2-5; no reliable D call. The J call may be mistaken, given a closer DNA end match to TRBJ2-7. This CDR3 contains 11 residues. Germline-derived CDR1 and CDR2 are ENHRY and SYGVKD. CDR3 region: CAISVGNEQYF. In DNA, the CDR3 is TGTGCCATCAGTGTAGGGAACGAGCAGTACTTC.

The chain employs TRBV27 and TRBJ1-6; 9 bases map to TRBD1. After removal of 5 bases from V and 7 bases from J, the junction contained 6 bases not matched to a gene. CDR3 length: 15 residues. Germline lookup yields CDR1 MNHEY and CDR2 SMNVEV (reference sequence). In DNA form, the CDR3 reads TGTGCCAGCAGTGGGACAGGGAACGTAAATTCACCCCTCCACTTT. It specifies CASSGTGNVNSPLHF.

This chain joins TRBV29-1 and TRBJ2-1; maybe TRBD2 (6 bases). The germline gives CDR1 SQVTM, CDR2 ANQGSEA. The CDR3 totals 16 residues. Between the trimmed V and J ends, which lost 4 bases and 7 bases, there was a span of 23 bases. CDR3 bases: TGCAGCGTTGCTTACCCTAGACTAGTGGGAGAAAATGAGCAGTTCTTC. It is translated as CSVAYPRLVGENEQFF.

The chain links TRBV20-1 to TRBJ1-2; 7 bases agree with TRBD1. The CDR3 has 13 amino acids. The V gene end was trimmed by 5 bases and the J gene end by 2 bases; junction bases not matched to a gene: 5. Germline V CDR1 and CDR2: DFQATT, SNEGSKA (reference sequence). Here the CDR3 reads CSAPDRVNYGYTF. The CDR3 region has the DNA TGCAGTGCTCCTGACAGGGTAAACTATGGCTACACCTTC.

This clonotype was seen just once. The junction shows a germline mismatch at one end, possibly a read error. V gene TRBV11-1 combines with J gene TRBJ2-1, with 7 positions matching TRBD2. Germline CDR1 SGHAT, CDR2 FQDESV (reference sequence). The CDR3 loop spans 16 amino acids. The CDR3 sequence: CASSSPLSGTNKEQFF. DNA for the CDR3: TGTGCCAGCAGCTCACCTCTCAGCGGGACTAACAAGGAGCAGTTCTTC.

This clonotype was counted a few times. The rearrangement uses TRBV7-8 and TRBJ2-3; the D is unclear. Trimming took 4 bases from V and 0 from J, leaving 11 bases between them. The germline gives CDR1 SGHVS, CDR2 FQNEAQ. CDR3 size: 15 residues. CDR3 sequence (DNA): TGTGCCAGCAGCTCCAGGAAATACAGCACAGATACGCAGTATTTT. It codes for CASSSRKYSTDTQYF.

The gene calls are TRBV29-1 and TRBJ2-1, with D possibly called TRBD1 or TRBD2 (5 bases each). From germline, CDR1 is SQVTM and CDR2 ANQGSEA. The CDR3 extends over 13 amino acids. Trimming took off 7 bases at V and 9 bases at J, with 19 bases between the two ends. This CDR3 reads CSAVRGTYSEQFF. Here the CDR3 DNA reads TGCAGCGCGGTCCGGGGCACCTACTCTGAGCAGTTCTTC.

This clonotype came up a few times. V and J are TRBV5-1 and TRBJ2-5, with 8 bases lining up with TRBD1. The CDR3 runs to 15 residues. Trimming took 0 bases from V and 5 from J; bases not matched to a gene: 6. Germline V gene lookup returns CDR1 SGHRS and CDR2 YFSETQ. CDR3 residues: CASSLVGQGWETQYF. CDR3 in DNA: TGCGCCAGCAGCTTGGTAGGACAGGGTTGGGAGACCCAGTACTTC.

V gene TRBV6-2 or TRBV6-3 combines with J gene TRBJ2-7; D is perhaps TRBD1 or TRBD2 (5 bases each). Germline V gene lookup returns CDR1 MNHEY and CDR2 SVGEGT. V was clipped by 6 bases and J by 2 bases, with 14 bases between them. This CDR3 comprises 14 residues. CDR3 residues: CASRGPLKTYEQYF. The CDR3, as DNA: TGTGCCAGCAGGGGACCACTAAAAACCTACGAGCAGTACTTC.

The V call is TRBV25-1, the J call TRBJ2-1, with 10 positions matching TRBD1. This CDR3 is 13 amino acids long. Germline V CDR1 and CDR2: MGHDK, SYGVNS. The CDR3 loop reads CAIDRGPHNEQFF. CDR3 DNA sequence: TGTGCTATCGACAGGGGGCCCCACAATGAGCAGTTCTTC. The full variable domain, rest sourced from reference TRBV25-1 and TRBJ2-1, is EADIYQTPRYLVIGTGKKITLECSQTMGHDKMYWYQQDPGMELHLIHYSYGVNSTEKGDLSSESTVSRIRTEHFPLTLESARPSHTSQYLCAIDRGPHNEQFFGPGTRLTVL.

The chain's CDR3 is CASTPGYEQFF. CDR3 bases: TGTGCCAGCACCCCAGGGTATGAGCAGTTCTTC. This chain joins TRBV28 and TRBJ2-1; weak D call: TRBD1 (5 bases). This CDR3 contains 11 residues. The germline CDR1 and CDR2 sequences are MDHEN and SYDVKM. Trimming left V 7 bases short and J 8 bases short, with 9 bases between.

This chain joins TRBV2 and TRBJ2-5; D unresolved. This CDR3 has 11 amino acids. Germline CDR1 is SNHLY and CDR2 is FYNNEI. The ends were cut back, 8 bases at V and 5 bases at J, with 9 bases in the middle. The chain's CDR3 is CASLLAETQYF. CDR3 sequence (DNA): TGTGCCAGCCTTCTTGCGGAGACCCAGTACTTC.

The V gene is TRBV25-1, the J gene TRBJ2-5; TRBD1 agrees at 12 bases. CDR3 size: 18 residues. Germline CDR1 reads MGHDK; CDR2 reads SYGVNS. J was trimmed by 3 bases and V by 1 base; bases with no gene match: 9. DNA for the CDR3: TGTGCCAGCAGTGAATTAGGGACAGGGGGCGCACGGGAAGAGACCCAGTACTTC. Protein sequence: CASSELGTGGAREETQYF.

The rearrangement links TRBV11-2 to TRBJ1-2; 8 bases match TRBD1. Trimming at V came to 5 bases and at J to 8 bases, leaving 7 bases not matched to a gene. The length of the CDR3 is 13 residues. Per germline, CDR1 SGHAT and CDR2 FQNNGV. The CDR3 DNA reads as TGTGCCAGCAGCGAGTCAGGGGGCTTCGGCTACACCTTC. Protein product: CASSESGGFGYTF.

This clonotype showed up just a few times. The V gene is TRBV5-6, the J gene TRBJ2-3, with 7 bases aligning to TRBD1. The CDR3 extends over 14 amino acids. Germline CDR1 SGHDT, CDR2 YYEEEE. J gave up 5 bases and V 0 bases, and 3 bases lay outside the gene matches. The CDR3 region has the DNA TGTGCCAGCAGCTTGGGTACAGGGGTAGATACGCAGTATTTT. Translating gives CASSLGTGVDTQYF.

This clonotype was recorded once. The gene calls are TRBV6-5 and TRBJ2-7, with a possible D match to TRBD1 (6 bases). Germline V CDR1 and CDR2: MNHEY, SVGAGI. V shed 8 bases and J shed 4 bases, with 18 bases lying between them. The CDR3 contains 14 residues. The CDR3 sequence: CASLDRRGAYEQYF. The CDR3 DNA reads TGTGCCAGCTTGGATCGCAGGGGAGCATACGAGCAGTACTTC.

The V call is TRBV14, the J call TRBJ2-3; 9 positions match TRBD2. CDR1 SGHDN and CDR2 FVKESK come from the germline V gene. The V and J ends lost 0 bases and 2 bases, in that order; junction bases with no gene match: 9. This CDR3 has 18 amino acids. The CDR3 here is CASSQDWLAGPYTDTQYF. CDR3 DNA: TGTGCCAGCAGCCAAGATTGGCTAGCGGGGCCCTACACAGATACGCAGTATTTT.

This chain joins TRBV7-3 and TRBJ2-1, with TRBD2 matching over 8 bases. With V trimmed by 1 base and J by 7 bases, 15 bases remained unmatched. The CDR3 sequence is 18 residues long. In germline, CDR1 is SGHTA, CDR2 FQGTGA. CDR3 amino acids: CASSLMGLRAGGENEQFF. The CDR3 nucleotides are TGTGCCAGCAGCTTAATGGGTTTGCGGGCGGGAGGAGAAAATGAGCAGTTCTTC. The full variable domain, rest sourced from reference TRBV7-3 and TRBJ2-1, is GAGVSQTPSNKVTEKGKYVELRCDPISGHTALYWYRQSLGQGPEFLIYFQGTGAADDSGLPNDRFFAVRPEGSVSTLKIQRTERGDSAVYLCASSLMGLRAGGENEQFFGPGTRLTVL.

J is TRBJ2-3 and V is TRBV30, with TRBD1 matching over 9 bases. The CDR3 is 15 amino acids. CDR1 and CDR2 (germline): GTSNPN, SVGIG (reference sequence). Trimming took 2 bases from V and 4 from J; bases not matched to a gene: 7. This CDR3 reads CAWSPRTGEADTQYF. The CDR3 bases are TGTGCCTGGAGTCCACGGACAGGGGAGGCAGATACGCAGTATTTT. The full variable domain, its missing parts supplied by reference TRBV30 and TRBJ2-3, is SQTIHQWPATLVQPVGSPLSLECTVEGTSNPNLYWYRQAAGRGLQLLFYSVGIGQISSEVPQNLSASRPQDRQFILSSKKLLLSDSGFYLCAWSPRTGEADTQYFGPGTRLTVL.

This clonotype was seen at least ten times. The V gene is TRBV6-5, the J gene TRBJ1-1; no reliable D call. Trimming stripped 0 bases from V and 6 bases from J, with 11 bases between. The CDR3 runs 14 residues. Germline values: CDR1 MNHEY, CDR2 SVGAGI. In DNA, the CDR3 is TGTGCCAGCAGTTACTCGAGAAGGGATCCTGAAGCTTTCTTT. Translating it yields CASSYSRRDPEAFF.

This clonotype was detected once. This chain joins TRBV27 and TRBJ1-1; 8 nucleotides agree with TRBD1. Germline trimming cut 9 bases from V and 0 bases from J; bases unmatched to any gene: 15. CDR1 and CDR2 (germline): MNHEY, SMNVEV (reference sequence). The CDR3 runs 17 residues. The CDR3 bases are TGTGCCAGTTCCGAAACAAGGACAGGGCTCTTGAACACTGAAGCTTTCTTT. Residues: CASSETRTGLLNTEAFF.

The chain joins TRBV7-8 to TRBJ1-6; D remains ambiguous. The germline CDR1 and CDR2 sequences are SGHVS and FQNEAQ. Deletions cut 1 base from V and 5 bases from J, with 6 bases between. This CDR3 has 14 residues. The CDR3 sequence is CASSLGADNSPLHF. The CDR3 DNA is TGTGCCAGCAGCTTAGGGGCGGATAATTCACCCCTCCACTTT.

This rearrangement joins TRBV7-9 to TRBJ1-1; D is ambiguous. The CDR3 covers 14 residues. Germline CDR1 reads SEHNR; CDR2 reads FQNEAQ (reference sequence). V shed 1 base and J shed 4 bases, with 10 bases lying between them. CDR3 protein: CASSLVGITTEAFF. Written as DNA, the CDR3 is TGTGCCAGCAGCTTAGTTGGAATCACCACTGAAGCTTTCTTT.

This clonotype has only one observation. CDR3 in amino acids: CASSRTSGRAVWKVEQFF. CDR3 coding DNA: TGTGCCAGCAGCCGGACTAGCGGGAGGGCCGTATGGAAGGTTGAGCAGTTCTTC. This rearrangement joins TRBV6-2 or TRBV6-3 to TRBJ2-1; TRBD2 aligns across 15 bases. Per the germline V gene, CDR1 is MNHEY and CDR2 is SVGEGT. Trimming took 6 bases from V and 9 from J; bases not matched to a gene: 15. The CDR3 runs 18 residues.

The J gene is TRBJ1-1, the V gene TRBV10-3, with D maybe TRBD1 (5 bases). CDR1 is ENHRY and CDR2 is SYGVKD in the germline V gene. Trimming stripped 8 bases from V and 0 bases from J, with 16 bases between. The CDR3 totals 15 residues. The CDR3 bases are TGTGCCATCTGTGCGGGGGGGGTGATGAACACTGAAGCTTTCTTT. Translating gives CAICAGGVMNTEAFF.

The V call is TRBV5-6, the J call TRBJ1-1, with D possibly TRBD1 on 6 matching bases. This CDR3 has 15 amino acids. V was trimmed by 0 bases and J by 1 base, leaving 10 bases between them. The V gene's germline CDR1 is SGHDT and CDR2 YYEEEE. The CDR3 here is CASSLDRVRNTEAFF. The CDR3, as DNA: TGTGCCAGCAGCTTGGACAGGGTCAGGAACACTGAAGCTTTCTTT.

The chain has TRBV7-8 and TRBJ1-1; D is perhaps TRBD1 (5 bases). The CDR3 runs to 19 residues. V gave up 3 bases and J gave up 5 bases, with 28 bases separating them. Germline CDR1 SGHVS, CDR2 FQNEAQ. The chain's CDR3 is CASSFGVRGSSFPVTEAFF. The CDR3 nucleotides read TGTGCCAGCAGCTTCGGCGTCCGGGGGTCCAGCTTTCCTGTGACTGAAGCTTTCTTT.